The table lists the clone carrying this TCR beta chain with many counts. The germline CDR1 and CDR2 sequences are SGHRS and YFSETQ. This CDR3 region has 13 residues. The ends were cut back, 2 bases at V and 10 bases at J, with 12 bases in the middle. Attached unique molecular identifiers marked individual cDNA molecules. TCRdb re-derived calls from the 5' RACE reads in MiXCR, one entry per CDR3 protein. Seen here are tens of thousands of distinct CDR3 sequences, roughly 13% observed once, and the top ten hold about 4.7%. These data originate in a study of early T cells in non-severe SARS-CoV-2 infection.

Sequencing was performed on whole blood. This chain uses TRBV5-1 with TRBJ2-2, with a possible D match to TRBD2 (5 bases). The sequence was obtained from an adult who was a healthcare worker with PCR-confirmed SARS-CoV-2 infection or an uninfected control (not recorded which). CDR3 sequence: CASSFGREMELFF. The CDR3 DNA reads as TGCGCCAGCAGCTTTGGTCGGGAAATGGAGCTGTTTTTT.